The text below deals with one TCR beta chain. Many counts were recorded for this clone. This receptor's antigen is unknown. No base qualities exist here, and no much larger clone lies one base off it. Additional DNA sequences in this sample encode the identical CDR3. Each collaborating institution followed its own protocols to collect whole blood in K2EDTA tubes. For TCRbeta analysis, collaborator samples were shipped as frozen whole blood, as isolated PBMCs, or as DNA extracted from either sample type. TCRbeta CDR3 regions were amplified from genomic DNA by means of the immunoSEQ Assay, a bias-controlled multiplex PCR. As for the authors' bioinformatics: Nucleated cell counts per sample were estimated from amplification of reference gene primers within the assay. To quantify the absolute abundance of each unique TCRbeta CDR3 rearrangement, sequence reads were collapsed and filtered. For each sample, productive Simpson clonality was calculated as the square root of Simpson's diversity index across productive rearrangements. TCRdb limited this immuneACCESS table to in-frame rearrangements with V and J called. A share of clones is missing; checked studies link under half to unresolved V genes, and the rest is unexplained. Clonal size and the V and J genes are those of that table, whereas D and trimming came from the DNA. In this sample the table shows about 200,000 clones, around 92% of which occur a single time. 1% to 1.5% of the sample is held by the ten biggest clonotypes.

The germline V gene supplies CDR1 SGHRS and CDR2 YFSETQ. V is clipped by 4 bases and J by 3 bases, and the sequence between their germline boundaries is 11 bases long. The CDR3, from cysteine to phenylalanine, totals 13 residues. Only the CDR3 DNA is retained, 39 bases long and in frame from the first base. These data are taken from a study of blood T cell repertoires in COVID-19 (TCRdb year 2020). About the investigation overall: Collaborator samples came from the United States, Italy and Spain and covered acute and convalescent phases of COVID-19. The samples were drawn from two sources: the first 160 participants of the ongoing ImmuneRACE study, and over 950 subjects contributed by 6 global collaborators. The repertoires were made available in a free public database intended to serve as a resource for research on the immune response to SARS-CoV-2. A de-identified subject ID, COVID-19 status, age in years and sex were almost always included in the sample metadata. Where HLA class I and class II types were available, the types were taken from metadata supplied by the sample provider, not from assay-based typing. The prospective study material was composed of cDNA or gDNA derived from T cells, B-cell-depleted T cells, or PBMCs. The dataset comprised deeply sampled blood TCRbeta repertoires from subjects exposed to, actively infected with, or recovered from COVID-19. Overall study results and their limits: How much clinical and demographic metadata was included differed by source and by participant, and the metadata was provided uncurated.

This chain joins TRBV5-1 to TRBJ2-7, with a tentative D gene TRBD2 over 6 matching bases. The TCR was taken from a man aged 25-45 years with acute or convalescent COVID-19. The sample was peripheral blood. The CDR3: CASSGGSDYEQYF. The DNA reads TGCGCCAGCAGCGGGGGGTCCGACTACGAGCAGTACTTC.